These T cell receptor beta chains were read from a single sample in a study of CD8 T cells in Susac syndrome. TCRdb passed the immunoSEQ multiplex PCR reads through MiXCR, listing each CDR3 protein once. Of 180,000 or so distinct CDR3 sequences listed, more than 90% are singletons. Material: CD4+ T cells from PBMCs. These receptors were taken from a human donor with multiple sclerosis. Each CDR3 is given with its conserved first and last residue. A D gene is named only where the DNA matches it firmly. Clone size is given for some rows only: seen once, a few or many times, or a class if the clone is expanded.

>.|.|TRBV30|TRBJ1-2
CAWSVTANYGYTF
TGTGCCTGGAGTGTTACAGCTAACTATGGCTACACCTTC
>.|TRBD1|TRBV29-1|TRBJ2-4
CSGVGGTGGNIQYF
TGCAGCGGGGTTGGAGGGACAGGGGGGAACATTCAGTACTTC
>.|TRBD2|TRBV3-1|TRBJ2-3
CASSQVVLAGGTDTQYF
TGTGCCAGCAGCCAAGTTGTTCTAGCGGGAGGGACAGATACGCAGTATTTT
>.|TRBD1|TRBV30|TRBJ1-2
CAWSLDRYRGGYTF
TGTGCCTGGAGCCTAGACAGGTACAGGGGTGGCTACACCTTC
>.|TRBD1|TRBV4-1|TRBJ2-7
CASSQFTSGTGVEQYF
TGCGCCAGCAGCCAATTCACTTCCGGGACAGGGGTCGAGCAGTACTTC
>.|.|TRBV30|TRBJ2-2
CAWSAPGLQQNTGELFF
TGTGCCTGGAGTGCGCCGGGGTTACAGCAGAACACCGGGGAGCTGTTTTTT
>.|.|TRBV5-1|TRBJ2-7
CASRRDPSYEQYF
TGCGCCAGCCGACGGGACCCCTCCTACGAGCAGTACTTC
>.|.|TRBV29-1|TRBJ2-7
CSPDHEQYF
TGCAGCCCCGACCACGAGCAGTACTTC
>.|TRBD2|TRBV9|TRBJ2-3
CASSRTGTSLTDTQYF
TGTGCCAGCAGCCGAACGGGGACTAGCCTCACAGATACGCAGTATTTT
>.|.|TRBV20-1|TRBJ2-1
CSARNRVSSDEQFF
TGCAGTGCTAGGAACAGGGTATCGTCGGATGAGCAGTTCTTC
>.|.|TRBV5-1|TRBJ2-1
CASGVGTPPNEQFF
TGCGCCAGCGGGGTAGGGACTCCTCCCAATGAGCAGTTCTTC
>.|.|TRBV20-1|TRBJ2-1
CSAREAYLTSNEQFF
TGCAGTGCTAGAGAGGCCTACCTCACTTCTAATGAGCAGTTCTTC
>.|.|TRBV15|TRBJ2-3
CATSRRNRDFSDTQYF
TGTGCCACCAGCAGACGCAACCGGGACTTTTCAGATACGCAGTATTTT
>.|.|TRBV20-1|TRBJ1-5
CSVSESSNQPQHF
TGCAGTGTATCAGAAAGTAGCAATCAGCCCCAGCATTTT
>.|.|TRBV4-1|TRBJ2-2
CASSQEIIRGGELFF
TGCGCCAGCAGCCAAGAAATAATACGCGGCGGGGAGCTGTTTTTT
>.|.|TRBV2|TRBJ1-1
CASAGWPTEAFF
TGTGCCAGCGCAGGGTGGCCCACTGAAGCTTTCTTT
>.|.|TRBV11-2|TRBJ2-5
CASSATPQETQYF
TGTGCCAGCAGCGCGACCCCACAAGAGACCCAGTACTTC
>.|.|TRBV9|TRBJ1-2
CASSPSGGVDYGYTF
TGTGCCAGCAGCCCTAGTGGGGGAGTTGACTATGGCTACACCTTC
>.|.|TRBV11-3|TRBJ2-7
CASRGYESYEQYF
TGTGCCAGCAGGGGATACGAGTCCTACGAGCAGTACTTC
>.|TRBD2|TRBV15|TRBJ2-3
CATSKGLAGDDTQYF
TGTGCCACCAGCAAGGGGCTAGCGGGGGACGATACGCAGTATTTT
>.|TRBD1|TRBV9|TRBJ2-7
CASSPGTENPYF
TGTGCCAGCAGCCCCGGGACAGAGAATCCATACTTC
>.|TRBD2|TRBV18|TRBJ2-7
CASSPISGFAPYEQYF
TGTGCCAGCTCACCAATTAGCGGGTTTGCCCCCTACGAGCAGTACTTC
>.|TRBD2|TRBV3-1|TRBJ2-1
CASSQGWGAGRDEQFF
TGTGCCAGCAGCCAAGGGTGGGGAGCGGGAAGGGATGAGCAGTTCTTC
>once|TRBD1|TRBV15|TRBJ1-4
CATSGRQGLNEKLFF
TGTGCCACCAGCGGAAGACAGGGCTTAAATGAAAAACTGTTTTTT
>.|TRBD2|TRBV9|TRBJ2-3
CASSVGGGGPPSTDTQYF
TGTGCCAGCAGCGTGGGGGGCGGGGGGCCCCCTAGCACAGATACGCAGTATTTT
>.|.|TRBV2|TRBJ1-1
CASIKTLNTEAFF
TGTGCCAGCATCAAAACCTTGAACACTGAAGCTTTCTTT
>.|TRBD2|TRBV20-1|TRBJ2-3
CSAILIGGGTDTQYF
TGCAGTGCTATCTTAATCGGGGGGGGCACAGATACGCAGTATTTT
>.|.|TRBV7-9|TRBJ2-5
CASPAWETQYF
TGTGCCAGCCCAGCGTGGGAGACCCAGTACTTC
>.|.|TRBV29-1|TRBJ2-2
CSVDEGRTGELFF
TGCAGCGTTGACGAAGGGCGAACCGGGGAGCTGTTTTTT
>.|TRBD2|TRBV20-1|TRBJ2-7
CSASGRGAYEQYF
TGCAGTGCTAGCGGGAGGGGGGCCTACGAGCAGTACTTC
>.|.|TRBV20-1|TRBJ2-1
CSAKTDFLWFF
TGCAGTGCCAAGACAGACTTTCTTTGGTTCTTC
>.|.|TRBV29-1|TRBJ2-5
CSVDLTAGAGETQYF
TGCAGCGTTGATCTAACCGCGGGGGCAGGAGAGACCCAGTACTTC
>once|.|TRBV30|TRBJ1-1
CAWGVGNAEAFF
TGTGCCTGGGGCGTGGGGAACGCTGAAGCTTTCTTT